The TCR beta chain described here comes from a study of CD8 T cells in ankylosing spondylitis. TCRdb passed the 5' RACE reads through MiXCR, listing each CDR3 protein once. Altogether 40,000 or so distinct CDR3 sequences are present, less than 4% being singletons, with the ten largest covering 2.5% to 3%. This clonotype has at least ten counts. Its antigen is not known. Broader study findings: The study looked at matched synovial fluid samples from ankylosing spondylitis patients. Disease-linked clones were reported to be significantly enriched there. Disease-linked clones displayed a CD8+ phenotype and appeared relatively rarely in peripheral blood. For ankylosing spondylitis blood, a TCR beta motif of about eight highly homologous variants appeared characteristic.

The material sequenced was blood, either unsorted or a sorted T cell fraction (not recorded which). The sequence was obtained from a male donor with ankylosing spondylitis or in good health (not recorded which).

In DNA form, the CDR3 reads TGTGCCAGCAGCGTAGCAGCGACTAGCGGGGGTAGCTCCTACAATGAGCAGTTCTTC. Translation gives CASSVAATSGGSSYNEQFF. The chain recombines TRBV9 with TRBJ2-1, with TRBD2 matching over 12 bases. V gave up 0 bases and J gave up 0 bases; unmatched junction bases: 7. The germline gives CDR1 SGDLS, CDR2 YYNGEE. The CDR3 is 19 amino acids. Combining the CDR3 with reference TRBV9 and TRBJ2-1 gives the whole variable domain DSGVTQTPKHLITATGQRVTLRCSPRSGDLSVYWYQQSLDQGLQFLIQYYNGEERAKGNILERFSAQQFPDLHSELNLSSLELGDSALYFCASSVAATSGGSSYNEQFFGPGTRLTVL.